This T cell receptor (beta chain) was identified during a study of cytomegalovirus exposure and HLA in healthy donors. Points from the study as a whole: A later analysis showed HLA-associated TCR beta chains outstripping equally common others in clonal expansion.

The PCR employed 60 Vbeta primers together with 13 Jbeta primers. The assay was immunoSEQ multiplex PCR, and TCRdb's table has in-frame clones only and misses some. The table lists 200,000 to 250,000 clones, more than 85% of them singletons, with approximately 1% in the top ten. This CDR3 spans 14 amino acids. The germline V gene has CDR1 WNHNN and CDR2 SYGVQD (reference sequence). V gave up 6 bases and J gave up 1 base, with 10 bases separating them. With regard to this clone: Its antigen is still unknown.

The V call is TRBV10-1, the J call TRBJ2-4; D possibly corresponds to TRBD2 (6 bases). The clonotype originates from a woman younger than 35 in good health and CMV-seronegative. The sample consisted of PBMCs. CDR3 sequence reads: CASSAGWAKNIQYF. In DNA, the CDR3 is TGCGCCAGCAGCGCGGGGTGGGCCAAAAACATTCAGTACTTC.